Listed below are T cell receptor beta chains from one sample, sequenced in a study of blood T cells in healthy people across ages. From the 5' RACE reads, TCRdb called clonotypes with MiXCR, one entry per CDR3 protein. Here the sample spans about 1.8 million distinct CDR3 sequences, roughly 50% being singletons. Sequenced input: blood. The source is a woman aged 40 to 50 in good health. Each CDR3 is given with its conserved first and last residue. The D gene is left open where the match is weak. Some rows have no size entry. The others give once, few or many, or a class for an expanded clone.

CDR3,J,V,D,size
CAISESLDYSYNEQFF,TRBJ2-1,TRBV10-3,.,few
CASFNGGSYNEQFF,TRBJ2-1,TRBV7-8,.,few
CSAAVAGANVLTF,TRBJ2-6,TRBV20-1,.,.
CASSFNLAGGPNNEQFF,TRBJ2-1,TRBV5-1,TRBD2,.
CASSPRRRGGSTDTQYF,TRBJ2-3,TRBV27,TRBD2,.
CAISDPGVNTEAFF,TRBJ1-1,TRBV10-3,.,.
CASSLTFSYEQYF,TRBJ2-7,TRBV27,.,many
CASSSWTTTNNEQFF,TRBJ2-1,TRBV5-1,.,.
CSASGTGTGHYEQYF,TRBJ2-7,TRBV20-1,TRBD1,.
CASSLTGTSFSYEQYF,TRBJ2-7,TRBV27,TRBD2,once
CATMSGGAETQYF,.,TRBV10-3,TRBD2,.
CASSLRGGRESSPYEQYF,TRBJ2-7,TRBV27,TRBD1,once
CASSLRSGAGQETQYF,TRBJ2-5,TRBV12-3/TRBV12-4,.,.
CASSPQASGGNTDTQYF,TRBJ2-3,TRBV7-2,TRBD2,.
CASSFGQGAEQYF,TRBJ2-5,TRBV5-6,TRBD1,.
CASSWGQIDEKLFF,TRBJ1-4,TRBV7-9,TRBD1,.
CASSFRDRVGDTQYF,TRBJ2-3,TRBV28,TRBD1,.
CASSERAGPETQYF,TRBJ2-5,TRBV2,.,.
CASSAPGQGIGTQYF,TRBJ2-3,TRBV25-1,TRBD1,few
CASSSRRSLAKNIQYF,TRBJ2-4,TRBV6-5,.,.
CASSYGRPRTSGVEQYF,.,TRBV6-2/TRBV6-3,TRBD2,.
CASSQAFGGELFF,TRBJ2-2,TRBV3-1,.,.
CASSFLGGSYNEQFF,TRBJ2-1,TRBV27,TRBD2,few
CASSFGLAGGRLNEQYF,.,TRBV7-9,TRBD2,.